The clone carrying this T cell receptor beta chain appeared many times. Its antigen is still unknown. Indicated time point: persistent/refractory GD, antithyroid drugs over 5 years with positive TRAb. Following extraction of RNA from PBMCs, that RNA was used to make the TCR library. A roughly 9-milliliter sample of peripheral blood was drawn into EDTA tubes. These data come from a study of regulatory T cells in long-lasting Graves disease. Across the study: The study counted Graves' disease as persistent given over 5 years of antithyroid drugs and positive TSH receptor antibodies.

General study points: Accuracy may have suffered from the small sample size.

Per the germline V gene, CDR1 is SGHAT and CDR2 is FQNNGV. The CDR3 consists of 14 residues. V lost 4 bases and J lost 6, with 12 bases in between. Libraries of TCR beta came from iRepertoire HTBI primers plus Arm-PCR of CDR3 regions. Study processing details: Across all samples, about 62 TRBV segments and about 13 TRBJ segments were identified. TCRdb reprocessed the multiplex PCR reads with MiXCR, giving one entry per CDR3 protein. TCRdb, not the authors, supplied the V and J calls. The sample yields about 470,000 distinct CDR3 sequences, roughly 20% seen once. The V gene is TRBV11-2, the J gene TRBJ2-2, with unresolved D. The clonotype was recovered from a female donor with Graves disease. This sample comprised peripheral blood mononuclear cells (PBMCs), obtained when the disease was refractory, from a patient treated with antithyroid drugs. The CDR3 is CASSSRPSAGELFF. The CDR3 DNA is TGTGCCAGCAGCTCGAGACCCTCCGCCGGGGAGCTGTTTTTT. Full variable domain (rest looked up from reference TRBV11-2 and TRBJ2-2): EAGVAQSPRYKIIEKRQSVAFWCNPISGHATLYWYQQILGQGPKLLIQFQNNGVVDDSQLPKDRFSAERLKGVDSTLKIQPAKLEDSAVYLCASSSRPSAGELFFGEGSRLTVL.